This T cell receptor beta chain was captured by sequencing in a study of blood T cell repertoires in COVID-19. Looking at the study overall: Specimens from acute and convalescent COVID-19 originated in the United States, Italy and Spain.

The age range of participants was about 18 to 89 years, with residence in more than 20 US areas. Cohort assignment relied on participant-reported clinical history. This clone has a handful of counts. The CDR3 sequence is 14 residues long. Unmatched junction bases numbered 3, after V lost 5 bases and J lost 6 bases. CDR1 and CDR2 from the germline V gene are LNHDA and SQIVND (reference sequence). Clones were read by immunoSEQ multiplex PCR, and TCRdb kept only the in-frame ones, dropping some. The sample has roughly 400,000 clones; about 92% are singletons. The chain joins TRBV19 to TRBJ1-5, with 11 positions matching TRBD1. The TCR was taken from a man in his late teens or twenties who had recovered from COVID-19. Sequencing input: PBMCs or T cells enriched from blood (not recorded which). The DNA of the CDR3 is TGTGCCAGTAGTCCGGACAGGGGGCTTCAGCCCCAGCATTTT. This encodes CASSPDRGLQPQHF.